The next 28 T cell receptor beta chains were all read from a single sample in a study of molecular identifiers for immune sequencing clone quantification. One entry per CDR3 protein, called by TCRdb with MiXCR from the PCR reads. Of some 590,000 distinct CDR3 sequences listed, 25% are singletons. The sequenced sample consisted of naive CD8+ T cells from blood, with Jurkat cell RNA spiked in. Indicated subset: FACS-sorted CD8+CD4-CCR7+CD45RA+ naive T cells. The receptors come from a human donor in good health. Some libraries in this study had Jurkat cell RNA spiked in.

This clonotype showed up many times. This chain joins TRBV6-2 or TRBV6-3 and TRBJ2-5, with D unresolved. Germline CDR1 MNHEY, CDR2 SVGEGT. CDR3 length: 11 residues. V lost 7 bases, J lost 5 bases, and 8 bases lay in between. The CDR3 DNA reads TGTGCCAGCACCCACGGTGAGACCCAGTACTTC. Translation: CASTHGETQYF.

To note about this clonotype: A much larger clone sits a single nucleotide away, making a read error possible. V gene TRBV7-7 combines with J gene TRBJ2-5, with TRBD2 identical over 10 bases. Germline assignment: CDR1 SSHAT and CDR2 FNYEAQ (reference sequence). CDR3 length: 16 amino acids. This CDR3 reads CAGSSASGGVVETQYF. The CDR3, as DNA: TGTGCCGGCAGCTCGGCTAGCGGGGGAGTTGTGGAGACCCAGTACTTC.

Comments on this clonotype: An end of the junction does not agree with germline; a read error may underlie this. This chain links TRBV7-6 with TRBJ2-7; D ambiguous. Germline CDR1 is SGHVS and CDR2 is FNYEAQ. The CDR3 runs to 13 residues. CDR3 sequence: CASSYGDSYGQYF. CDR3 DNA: TGTGCCAGCAGCTACGGAGACTCCTACGGGCAGTACTTC.

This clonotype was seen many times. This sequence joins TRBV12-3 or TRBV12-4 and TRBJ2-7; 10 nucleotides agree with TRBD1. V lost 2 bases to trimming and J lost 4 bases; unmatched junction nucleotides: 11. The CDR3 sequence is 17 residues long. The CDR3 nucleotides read TGTGCCAGCAGTTTATCCCTGTTTGGGACAGGGGTGTACGAGCAGTACTTC. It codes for CASSLSLFGTGVYEQYF.

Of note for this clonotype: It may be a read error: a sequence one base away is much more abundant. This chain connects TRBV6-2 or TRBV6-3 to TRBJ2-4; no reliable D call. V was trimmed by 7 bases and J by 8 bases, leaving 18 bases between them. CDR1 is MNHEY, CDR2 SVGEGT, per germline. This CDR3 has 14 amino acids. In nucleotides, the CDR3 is TGTGCCAGCACCGATGGCCCTATTTACGACATTCAGTACTTC. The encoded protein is CASTDGPIYDIQYF.

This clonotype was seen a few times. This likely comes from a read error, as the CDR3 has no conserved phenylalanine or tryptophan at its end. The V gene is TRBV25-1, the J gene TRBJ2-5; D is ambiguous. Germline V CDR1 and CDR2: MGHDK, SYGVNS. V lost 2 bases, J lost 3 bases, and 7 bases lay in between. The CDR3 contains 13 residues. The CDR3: CASSEGGEETQYL. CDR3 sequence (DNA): TGTGCCAGCAGTGAAGGTGGGGAAGAGACCCAGTACCTC.

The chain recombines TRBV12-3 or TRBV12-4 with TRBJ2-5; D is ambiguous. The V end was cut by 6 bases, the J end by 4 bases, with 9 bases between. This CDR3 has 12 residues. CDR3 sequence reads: CASRGTGETQYF. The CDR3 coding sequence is TGTGCCAGCAGAGGAACGGGAGAGACCCAGTACTTC.

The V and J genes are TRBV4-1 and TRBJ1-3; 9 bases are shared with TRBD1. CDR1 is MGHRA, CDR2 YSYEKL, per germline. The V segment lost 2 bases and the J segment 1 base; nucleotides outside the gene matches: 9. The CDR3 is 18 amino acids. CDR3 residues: CASSQQAGQGISGNTIYF. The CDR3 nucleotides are TGCGCCAGCAGCCAACAAGCGGGACAGGGTATTTCTGGAAACACCATATATTTT.

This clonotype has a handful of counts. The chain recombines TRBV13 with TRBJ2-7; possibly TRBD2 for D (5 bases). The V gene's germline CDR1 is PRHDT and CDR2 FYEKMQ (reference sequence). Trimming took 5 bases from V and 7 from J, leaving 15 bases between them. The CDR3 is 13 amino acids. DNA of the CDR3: TGTGCCAGCAGCCCGGAAGAGGGTCGAGAGCAGTACTTC. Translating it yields CASSPEEGREQYF.

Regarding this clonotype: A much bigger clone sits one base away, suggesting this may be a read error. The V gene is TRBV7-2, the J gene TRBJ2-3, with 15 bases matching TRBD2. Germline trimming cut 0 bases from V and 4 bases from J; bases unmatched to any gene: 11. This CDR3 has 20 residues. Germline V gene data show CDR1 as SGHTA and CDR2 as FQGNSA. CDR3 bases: TGTGCCAGCAGCTTAGCGCCCTATGGACTAGCGGGGGGGCCCCCAGATACGCAGTATTTT. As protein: CASSLAPYGLAGGPPDTQYF.

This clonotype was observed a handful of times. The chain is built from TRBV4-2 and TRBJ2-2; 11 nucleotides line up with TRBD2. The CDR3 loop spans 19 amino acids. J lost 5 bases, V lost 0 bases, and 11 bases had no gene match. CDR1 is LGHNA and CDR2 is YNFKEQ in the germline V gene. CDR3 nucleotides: TGTGCCAGCAGCCAAGATCCTGGCACTAGCGGGAGTGGAACCGGGGAGCTGTTTTTT. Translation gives CASSQDPGTSGSGTGELFF.

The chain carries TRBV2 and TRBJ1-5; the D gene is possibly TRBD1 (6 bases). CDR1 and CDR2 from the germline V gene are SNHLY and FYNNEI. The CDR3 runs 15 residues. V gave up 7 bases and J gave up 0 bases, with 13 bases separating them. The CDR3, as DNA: TGTGCCAGCACCCGCTCAGGGGATAGCAATCAGCCCCAGCATTTT. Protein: CASTRSGDSNQPQHF.

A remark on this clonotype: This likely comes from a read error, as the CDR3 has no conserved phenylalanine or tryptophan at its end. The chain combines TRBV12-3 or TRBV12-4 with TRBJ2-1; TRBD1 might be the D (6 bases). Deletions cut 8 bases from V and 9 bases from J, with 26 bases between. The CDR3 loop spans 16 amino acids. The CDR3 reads CASCPTGSSGYGEQFI. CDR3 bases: TGTGCCAGCTGCCCGACAGGCTCCAGTGGTTATGGTGAGCAGTTCATC.

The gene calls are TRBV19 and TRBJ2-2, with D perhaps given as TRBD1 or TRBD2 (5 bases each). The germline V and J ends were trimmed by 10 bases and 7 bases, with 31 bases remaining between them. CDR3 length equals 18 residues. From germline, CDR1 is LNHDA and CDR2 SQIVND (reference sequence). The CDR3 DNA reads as TGTGCCACTATCCACCCTCGGGACGGAAATCGGCCTGGCGGGGAGCTGTTTTTT. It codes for CATIHPRDGNRPGGELFF.

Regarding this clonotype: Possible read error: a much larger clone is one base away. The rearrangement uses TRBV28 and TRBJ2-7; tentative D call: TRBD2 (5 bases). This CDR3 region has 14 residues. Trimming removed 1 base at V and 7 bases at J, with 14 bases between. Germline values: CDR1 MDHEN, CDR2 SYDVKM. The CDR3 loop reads CASSLYLVAGEQYF. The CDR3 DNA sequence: TGTGCCAGCAGTTTATATCTGGTGGCGGGTGAGCAGTACTTC.

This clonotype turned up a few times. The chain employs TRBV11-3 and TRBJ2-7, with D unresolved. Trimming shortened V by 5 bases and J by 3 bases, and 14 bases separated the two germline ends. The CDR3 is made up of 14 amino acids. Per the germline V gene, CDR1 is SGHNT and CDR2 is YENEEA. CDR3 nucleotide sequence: TGTGCCAGCAGCCCTGGACCGGATTACTACGAGCAGTACTTC. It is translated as CASSPGPDYYEQYF.

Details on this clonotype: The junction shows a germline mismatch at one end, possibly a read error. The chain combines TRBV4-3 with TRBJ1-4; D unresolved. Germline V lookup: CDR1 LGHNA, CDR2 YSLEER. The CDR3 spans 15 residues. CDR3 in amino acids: CAGSHRLSTNEKLFF. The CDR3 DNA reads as TGCGCCGGCAGCCATCGGCTTTCAACTAATGAAAAACTGTTTTTT.

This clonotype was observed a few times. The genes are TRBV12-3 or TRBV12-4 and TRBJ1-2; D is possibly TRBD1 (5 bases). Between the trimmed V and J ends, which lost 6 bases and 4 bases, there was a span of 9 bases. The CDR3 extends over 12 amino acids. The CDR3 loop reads CASSPDTYGYTF. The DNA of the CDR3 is TGTGCCAGCAGCCCGGACACCTATGGCTACACCTTC.

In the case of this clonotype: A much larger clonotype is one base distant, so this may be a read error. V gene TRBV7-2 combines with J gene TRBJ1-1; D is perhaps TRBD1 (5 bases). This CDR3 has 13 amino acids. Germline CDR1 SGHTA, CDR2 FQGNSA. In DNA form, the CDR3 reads TGTGCCAGCAGGGGCGAGGGGATCACTGAAGCTTCCTTT. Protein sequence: CASRGEGITEASF.

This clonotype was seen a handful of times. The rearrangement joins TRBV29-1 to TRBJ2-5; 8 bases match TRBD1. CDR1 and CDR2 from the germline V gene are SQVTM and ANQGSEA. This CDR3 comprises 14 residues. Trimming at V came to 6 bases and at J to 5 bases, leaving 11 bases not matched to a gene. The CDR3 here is CSVTFRGRGETQYF. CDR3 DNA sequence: TGCAGCGTGACCTTCAGGGGGCGCGGGGAGACCCAGTACTTC.

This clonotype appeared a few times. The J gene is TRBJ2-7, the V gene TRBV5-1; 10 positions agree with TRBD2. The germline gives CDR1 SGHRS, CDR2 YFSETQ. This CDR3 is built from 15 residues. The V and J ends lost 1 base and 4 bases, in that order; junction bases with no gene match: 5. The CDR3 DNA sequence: TGCGCCAGCAGCTTGCTAGCGGGGGAACTTTACGAGCAGTACTTC. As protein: CASSLLAGELYEQYF. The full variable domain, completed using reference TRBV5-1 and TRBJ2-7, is KAGVTQTPRYLIKTRGQQVTLSCSPISGHRSVSWYQQTPGQGLQFLFEYFSETQRNKGNFPGRFSGRQFSNSRSEMNVSTLELGDSALYLCASSLLAGELYEQYFGPGTRLTVT.

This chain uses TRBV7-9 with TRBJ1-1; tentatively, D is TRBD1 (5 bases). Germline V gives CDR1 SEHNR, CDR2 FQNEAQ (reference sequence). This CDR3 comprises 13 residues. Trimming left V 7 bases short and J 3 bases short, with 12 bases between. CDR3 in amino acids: CASTPEGYTEAFF. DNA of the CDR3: TGTGCCAGCACCCCGGAGGGGTACACTGAAGCTTTCTTT.

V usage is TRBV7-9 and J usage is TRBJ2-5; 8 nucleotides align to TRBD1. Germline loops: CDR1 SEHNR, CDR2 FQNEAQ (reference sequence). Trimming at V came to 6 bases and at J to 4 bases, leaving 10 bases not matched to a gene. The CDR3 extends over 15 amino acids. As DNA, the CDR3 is TGTGCCAGCAGTACAAGAGTGGGGACAGGAGAGACCCAGTACTTC. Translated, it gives CASSTRVGTGETQYF. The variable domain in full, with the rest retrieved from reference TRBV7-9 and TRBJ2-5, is DTGVSQNPRHKITKRGQNVTFRCDPISEHNRLYWYRQTLGQGPEFLTYFQNEAQLEKSRLLSDRFSAERPKGSFSTLEIQRTEQGDSAMYLCASSTRVGTGETQYFGPGTRLLVL.

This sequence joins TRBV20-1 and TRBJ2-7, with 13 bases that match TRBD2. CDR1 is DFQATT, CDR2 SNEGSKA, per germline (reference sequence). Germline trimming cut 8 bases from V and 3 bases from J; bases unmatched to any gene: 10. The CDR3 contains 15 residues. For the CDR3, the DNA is TGCAGTCCTTCTAGGGGACTAGCGGGGCTCTACGAGCAGTACTTC. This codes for CSPSRGLAGLYEQYF.

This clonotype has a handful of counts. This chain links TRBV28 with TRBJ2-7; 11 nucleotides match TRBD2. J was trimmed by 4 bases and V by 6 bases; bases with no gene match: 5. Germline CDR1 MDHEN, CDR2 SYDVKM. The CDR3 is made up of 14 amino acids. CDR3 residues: CASRTTSGGYEQYF. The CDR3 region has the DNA TGTGCCAGCAGGACTACTAGCGGGGGATACGAGCAGTACTTC.

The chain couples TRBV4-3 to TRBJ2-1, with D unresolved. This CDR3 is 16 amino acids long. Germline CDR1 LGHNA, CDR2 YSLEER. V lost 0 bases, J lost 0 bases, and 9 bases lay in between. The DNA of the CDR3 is TGCGCCAGCAGCCAAGATCCGGTCAGCTCCTACAATGAGCAGTTCTTC. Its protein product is CASSQDPVSSYNEQFF.

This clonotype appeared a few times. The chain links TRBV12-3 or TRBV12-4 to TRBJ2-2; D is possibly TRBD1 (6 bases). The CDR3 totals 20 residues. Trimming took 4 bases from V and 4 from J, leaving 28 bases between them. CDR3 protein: CASSYPSTLTGPIRTGELFF. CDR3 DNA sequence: TGTGCCAGCAGTTATCCCTCAACCTTGACAGGCCCTATACGCACCGGGGAGCTGTTTTTT.

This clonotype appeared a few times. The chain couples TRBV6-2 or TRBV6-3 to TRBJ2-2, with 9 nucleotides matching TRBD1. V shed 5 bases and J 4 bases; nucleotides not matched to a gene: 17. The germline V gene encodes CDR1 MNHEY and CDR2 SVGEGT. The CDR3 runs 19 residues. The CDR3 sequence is CASSHQNPKQGATTGELFF. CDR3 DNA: TGTGCCAGCAGTCATCAAAACCCGAAACAGGGGGCGACCACCGGGGAGCTGTTTTTT.